Following are 5 T cell receptor beta chains from one sample sequenced in a study of PD-L1 blockade in urothelial cancer. Using immunoSEQ multiplex PCR, the repertoire was profiled, and TCRdb retains in-frame clones only, with some absent. The sample contains under 20,000 clones, around four fifths of which appear only once. Noted time point: peripheral blood 6 weeks after treatment start. Sequencing used PBMCs, obtained around atezolizumab (anti-PD-L1) treatment. The origin of the receptors is a man aged 45-65 years with urothelial cancer.

The V gene is TRBV5-1, the J gene TRBJ2-7, with TRBD1 matching over 9 bases. CDR1 and CDR2 from the germline V gene are SGHRS and YFSETQ. The CDR3 runs 15 residues. Trimming at V came to 5 bases and at J to 1 base, leaving 7 bases not matched to a gene. CDR3 region: CASSKTGGSSYEQYF. CDR3 DNA sequence: TGCGCCAGCAGTAAAACAGGGGGCTCTTCCTACGAGCAGTACTTC. Full variable domain (rest looked up from reference TRBV5-1 and TRBJ2-7): KAGVTQTPRYLIKTRGQQVTLSCSPISGHRSVSWYQQTPGQGLQFLFEYFSETQRNKGNFPGRFSGRQFSNSRSEMNVSTLELGDSALYLCASSKTGGSSYEQYFGPGTRLTVT.

This clone showed up just a few times. CDR3 bases: TGCGCCAGCAGCCAGACGGAGAATCAGCCCCAGCATTTT. The encoded protein is CASSQTENQPQHF. The V and J genes are TRBV4-1 and TRBJ1-5; D is unresolved. V shed 3 bases and J shed 4 bases, with 7 bases lying between them. CDR1 and CDR2 from the germline V gene are MGHRA and YSYEKL. This CDR3 has 13 residues.

This chain joins TRBV9 and TRBJ2-1; 10 nucleotides align to TRBD2. The germline gives CDR1 SGDLS, CDR2 YYNGEE. The junction had 1 base not matched to a gene; V was cut back by 0 bases and J by 10 bases. The CDR3 loop spans 13 amino acids. In DNA form, the CDR3 reads TGTGCCAGCAGCGTAGAACTAGCGGGGGAGCAGTTCTTC. This sequence encodes CASSVELAGEQFF.

J is TRBJ2-1 and V is TRBV11-2; TRBD1 matches at 10 bases. CDR3 length equals 15 residues. In germline, CDR1 is SGHAT, CDR2 FQNNGV. Losses at the gene ends were 5 bases for V and 8 bases for J; bases not matched to a gene: 9. Here the CDR3 reads CASSAGTGAHHEQFF. The DNA of the CDR3 is TGTGCCAGCAGCGCCGGGACAGGGGCGCACCATGAGCAGTTCTTC.

This clone showed up just once. The chain recombines TRBV5-1 with TRBJ1-1; tentatively, D is TRBD1 (5 bases). Trimming shortened V by 4 bases and J by 10 bases, and 17 bases separated the two germline ends. CDR1 is SGHRS and CDR2 is YFSETQ in the germline V gene. This CDR3 spans 13 amino acids. This CDR3 reads CASSPEPGRGAFF. In nucleotides, the CDR3 is TGCGCCAGCAGCCCGGAACCAGGGCGAGGAGCTTTCTTT. The full variable domain, in which reference TRBV5-1 and TRBJ1-1 provide the parts outside the CDR3, is KAGVTQTPRYLIKTRGQQVTLSCSPISGHRSVSWYQQTPGQGLQFLFEYFSETQRNKGNFPGRFSGRQFSNSRSEMNVSTLELGDSALYLCASSPEPGRGAFFGQGTRLTVV.